The 14 T cell receptor beta chains below come from one sample, sequenced in a study of graft-versus-host responses after intestinal transplantation. Using immunoSEQ multiplex PCR, the repertoire was profiled, and TCRdb retains in-frame clones only, with some absent. The sample consists of roughly 56,000 clones, about 93% of them appearing once. Material: PBMCs, obtained around 120 days after intestinal transplantation. These receptors originate from a human patient who received an intestinal transplant, so some T cells may come from the graft donor.

The chain joins TRBV10-3 to TRBJ1-2; 10 nucleotides align to TRBD1. Germline V lookup: CDR1 ENHRY, CDR2 SYGVKD. This CDR3 is 13 amino acids long. After removal of 4 bases from V and 8 bases from J, the junction contained 4 bases not matched to a gene. CDR3 DNA sequence: TGTGCCATCAGTGGGGGACAGGGGAACGGCTACACCTTC. Its protein product is CAISGGQGNGYTF.

The chain recombines TRBV28 with TRBJ2-7; unclear D gene. V was clipped by 6 bases and J by 6 bases, with 12 bases between them. Germline CDR1 and CDR2: MDHEN and SYDVKM. The CDR3 is 12 amino acids. The CDR3 region is CASRHPVGEQYF. CDR3 DNA: TGTGCCAGCAGGCACCCCGTGGGCGAGCAGTACTTC.

Relative to its sample, this clone is medium-sized. The chain couples TRBV19 to TRBJ2-2, with TRBD2 matching over 13 bases. Trimming removed 4 bases from V and 5 bases from J; junction bases left unmatched: 13. There are 19 residues in the CDR3. The germline gives CDR1 LNHDA, CDR2 SQIVND (reference sequence). The CDR3: CASSTLSRTSGGVTGELFF. CDR3 DNA sequence: TGTGCCAGTAGTACCCTTTCCAGGACTAGCGGGGGTGTTACCGGGGAGCTGTTTTTT.

The J gene is TRBJ2-5, the V gene TRBV28, with a possible D match to TRBD1 (6 bases). The tail of the sequence fits TRBJ2-7 better, so the J call may be wrong. The germline V gene encodes CDR1 MDHEN and CDR2 SYDVKM. CDR3 size: 13 residues. The CDR3 nucleotides are TGTGCCAGCAGTTTACCTTTACAGGGCGAGCAGTACTTC. Protein sequence: CASSLPLQGEQYF.

This clone has just a few counts. J is TRBJ2-5 and V is TRBV6-1; 9 nucleotides line up with TRBD1. V was pared by 6 bases and J by 5 bases, with 10 bases of the junction left unmatched. The CDR3 loop spans 15 amino acids. Germline CDR1 and CDR2: MNHNS and SASEGT. For the CDR3, the DNA is TGTGCCAGCAGGGTTCGAGGACAGGGGAAGGAGACCCAGTACTTC. The encoded protein is CASRVRGQGKETQYF.

This clone rates as medium-sized. V and J are TRBV6-4 and TRBJ2-6, with a possible D match to TRBD2 (5 bases). Germline lookup yields CDR1 MRHNA and CDR2 SNTAGT. This CDR3 is 15 amino acids long. Between the trimmed V and J ends, which lost 3 bases and 3 bases, there was a span of 9 bases. CDR3: CASSDAGFGANVLTF. CDR3 nucleotide sequence: TGTGCCAGCAGTGATGCGGGCTTTGGGGCCAACGTCCTGACTTTC.

CDR3 residues: CASSSVQEQFF. As DNA, the CDR3 is TGTGCCAGCAGCTCCGTTCAAGAGCAGTTCTTC. J is TRBJ2-1 and V is TRBV11-1; no reliable D call. Germline-derived CDR1 and CDR2 are SGHAT and FQDESV (reference sequence). V lost 4 bases to trimming and J lost 10 bases, with 8 bases between them. The CDR3 contains 11 residues.

The chain recombines TRBV6-5 with TRBJ1-2; D remains unclear. The CDR3 totals 13 residues. V dropped 4 bases and J dropped 4 bases, with 10 bases sitting between them. Germline V gives CDR1 MNHEY, CDR2 SVGAGI. CDR3 protein: CASSSGQLYGYTF. CDR3 in DNA: TGTGCCAGCAGTTCGGGTCAGCTCTATGGCTACACCTTC.

This clone was detected once. The chain has TRBV29-1 and TRBJ1-1, with D perhaps TRBD1 (5 bases). The V gene lost 7 bases and the J gene lost 5 bases, with 14 bases spanning the gap. Germline V CDR1 and CDR2: SQVTM, ANQGSEA. CDR3 length: 12 amino acids. CDR3 bases: TGCAGCGCACTAGCAAGGGGTACTGAAGCTTTCTTT. This encodes CSALARGTEAFF. Together with reference TRBV29-1 and TRBJ1-1, the CDR3 gives the full variable domain: SAVISQKPSRDICQRGTSLTIQCQVDSQVTMMFWYRQQPGQSLTLIATANQGSEATYESGFVIDKFPISRPNLTFSTLTVSNMSPEDSSIYLCSALARGTEAFFGQGTRLTVV.

The chain has TRBV7-6 and TRBJ2-4, with TRBD2 identical over 7 bases. CDR1 and CDR2 (germline): SGHVS, FNYEAQ. The J segment lost 7 bases and the V segment lost 5 bases, leaving 8 bases of the junction unmatched. This CDR3 region has 14 residues. The CDR3 DNA sequence: TGTGCCAGCAGCCCCGGAGCGGGACGGAACATTCAGTACTTC. Its translation is CASSPGAGRNIQYF. Supplemented by reference TRBV7-6 and TRBJ2-4, the full variable domain reads GAGVSQSPRYKVTKRGQDVALRCDPISGHVSLYWYRQALGQGPEFLTYFNYEAQQDKSGLPNDRFSAERPEGSISTLTIQRTEQRDSAMYRCASSPGAGRNIQYFGAGTRLSVL.

This chain links TRBV28 with TRBJ2-5, with D possibly being TRBD2 (6 bases). Germline lookup yields CDR1 MDHEN and CDR2 SYDVKM. V was shortened by 3 bases and J by 3 bases, with 17 bases between the two germline ends. This CDR3 has 16 amino acids. The CDR3 DNA follows: TGTGCCAGCAGTTTTCCCCTCCGGAGGGCGGAAGAGACCCAGTACTTC. Protein: CASSFPLRRAEETQYF.

This clone occurred once. The chain carries TRBV2 and TRBJ1-5, with D uncertain. With 3 bases removed from V and 2 bases from J, the gap between germline ends came to 11 bases. There are 15 residues in the CDR3. In germline, CDR1 is SNHLY, CDR2 FYNNEI. For the CDR3, the DNA is TGTGCCAGCAGTGACGGGCGTAGGGGCAATCAGCCCCAGCATTTT. Its translation is CASSDGRRGNQPQHF.

This clone was counted a single time. The genes are TRBV19 and TRBJ2-3; D might be TRBD1 (6 bases). Per germline, CDR1 LNHDA and CDR2 SQIVND (reference sequence). V lost 8 bases and J lost 0, with 15 bases in between. This CDR3 has 15 residues. In DNA form, the CDR3 reads TGTGCCAGTCGCAACCGGGACACTAGCACAGATACGCAGTATTTT. It yields the protein CASRNRDTSTDTQYF.

The chain carries TRBV5-1 and TRBJ2-5, with TRBD1 matching over 8 bases. V lost 4 bases and J lost 5; bases outside the gene matches: 7. Germline values: CDR1 SGHRS, CDR2 YFSETQ. CDR3 length: 14 amino acids. CDR3 protein: CASSLDREGETQYF. CDR3 bases: TGCGCCAGCAGCCTGGACAGGGAAGGGGAGACCCAGTACTTC.